The rows below give T cell receptor beta chains drawn from one sample of a study of T cells in Graves' hyperthyroidism and ophthalmopathy. In TCRdb, the multiplex PCR reads were re-called with MiXCR into one record per CDR3 protein. In the table there are 300,000 to 350,000 distinct CDR3 sequences, 15% to 20% of which are singletons. The sequencing sample was made of blood. These TCRs come from a woman in her 40s with Graves' ophthalmopathy. Each CDR3 is given with its conserved first and last residue.

j_gene: TRBJ2-7; v_gene: TRBV4-1; len: 16; CDR3aa: CASSSIPGLAVYEQYF
j_gene: TRBJ2-7; v_gene: TRBV27; len: 14; CDR3aa: CASRFGTDGNEQYF
j_gene: TRBJ1-5; v_gene: TRBV28; len: 11; CDR3aa: CASSSPGTQHF
j_gene: TRBJ2-5; v_gene: TRBV28; len: 17; CDR3aa: CASSSPYLAGDQETQYF
j_gene: TRBJ1-3; v_gene: TRBV7-9; len: 14; CDR3aa: CASRPPGAGNTIYF
j_gene: TRBJ1-2; v_gene: TRBV2; len: 14; CDR3aa: CASSPRQGGYGYTF
j_gene: TRBJ2-7; v_gene: TRBV6-5; len: 15; CDR3aa: CASSYSGTGGAEQYF
j_gene: TRBJ2-5; v_gene: TRBV6-1; len: 12; CDR3aa: CASSNEGETQYF
j_gene: TRBJ2-2; v_gene: TRBV28; len: 15; CDR3aa: CASSPPDRLIGELFF
j_gene: TRBJ1-2; v_gene: TRBV28; len: 17; CDR3aa: CASSPLGVKGTPYGYTF
j_gene: TRBJ2-7; v_gene: TRBV10-3; len: 11; CDR3aa: CAISELYEQYF
j_gene: TRBJ2-7; v_gene: TRBV6-2/TRBV6-3; len: 15; CDR3aa: CASSYSLVDTYEQYF
j_gene: TRBJ2-5; v_gene: TRBV20-1; len: 17; CDR3aa: CSASVPTSGVLQETQYF
j_gene: TRBJ2-7; v_gene: TRBV28; len: 14; CDR3aa: CASSYGLAAYEQYF
j_gene: TRBJ2-4; v_gene: TRBV28; len: 13; CDR3aa: CASREGSRNIQYF
j_gene: TRBJ2-5; v_gene: TRBV20-1; len: 12; CDR3aa: CSARTIEETQYF
j_gene: TRBJ1-2; v_gene: TRBV10-3; len: 11; CDR3aa: CAIRGNYGYTF
j_gene: TRBJ2-5; v_gene: TRBV30; len: 13; CDR3aa: CAWSDSGLETQYF
j_gene: TRBJ2-7; v_gene: TRBV6-2/TRBV6-3; len: 13; CDR3aa: CASSYPGSYEQYF
j_gene: TRBJ1-1; v_gene: TRBV3-1; len: 14; CDR3aa: CASSPRPRNTEAFF
j_gene: TRBJ2-7; v_gene: TRBV20-1; len: 13; CDR3aa: CSATAGDLYEQYF
j_gene: TRBJ2-6; v_gene: TRBV6-2/TRBV6-3; len: 17; CDR3aa: CASSYLAGAGGANVLTF
j_gene: TRBJ1-5; v_gene: TRBV12-3/TRBV12-4; len: 13; CDR3aa: CASSFRGAQPQHF
j_gene: TRBJ2-7; v_gene: TRBV28; len: 11; CDR3aa: CATSHTYEQSF
j_gene: TRBJ2-5; v_gene: TRBV10-3; len: 17; CDR3aa: CAISESRGGLAGTTQYF
j_gene: TRBJ1-1; v_gene: TRBV28; len: 13; CDR3aa: CASSYRGRAEAFF
j_gene: TRBJ1-2; v_gene: TRBV15; len: 15; CDR3aa: CATSSSGTTGYGYTF
j_gene: TRBJ2-7; v_gene: TRBV4-1; len: 14; CDR3aa: CASSIRDRSYEQYF
j_gene: TRBJ1-2; v_gene: TRBV29-1; len: 13; CDR3aa: CSVVLAPQGGYTF
j_gene: TRBJ2-2; v_gene: TRBV2; len: 15; CDR3aa: CASRGQAVRTGELFF
j_gene: TRBJ1-2; v_gene: TRBV12-5; len: 13; CDR3aa: CASGAQWDYGYTF